This T cell receptor beta chain was obtained from a study of T cells after yellow fever vaccination. Germline values: CDR1 LNHDA, CDR2 SQIVND (reference sequence). Trimming removed 6 bases from V and 9 bases from J, with 21 bases in between. The CDR3 covers 15 residues. TCRdb used MiXCR to reprocess the 5' RACE reads, holding one entry per CDR3 protein. Of under 600,000 distinct CDR3 sequences listed, 21% are singletons. V usage is TRBV19 and J usage is TRBJ1-5, with D tentatively TRBD1 (6 bases). Specimen: PBMCs, collected 21 days after the first yellow fever vaccination. The sequence was obtained from a man aged 18 to 29 who received the YFV17D yellow fever vaccine. CDR3 sequence reads: CASRPKDRGQWPQHF. CDR3 nucleotides: TGTGCCAGTAGACCCAAGGACAGAGGGCAGTGGCCCCAGCATTTT.